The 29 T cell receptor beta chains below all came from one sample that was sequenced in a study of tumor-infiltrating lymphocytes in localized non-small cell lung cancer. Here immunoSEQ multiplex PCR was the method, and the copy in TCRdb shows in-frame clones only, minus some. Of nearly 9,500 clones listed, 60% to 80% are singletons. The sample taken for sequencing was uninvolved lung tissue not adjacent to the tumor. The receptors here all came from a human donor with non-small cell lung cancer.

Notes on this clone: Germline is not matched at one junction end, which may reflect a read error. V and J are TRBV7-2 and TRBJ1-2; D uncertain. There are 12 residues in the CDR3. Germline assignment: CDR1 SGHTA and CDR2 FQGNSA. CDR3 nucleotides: TGTGCCAGCAGCTTAGTGGCCGTCTCCTACGCCTTC. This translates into CASSLVAVSYAF.

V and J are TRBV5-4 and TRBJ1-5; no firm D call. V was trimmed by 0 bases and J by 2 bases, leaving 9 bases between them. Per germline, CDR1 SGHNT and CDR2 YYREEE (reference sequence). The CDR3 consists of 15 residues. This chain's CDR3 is CASSLDPGGNQPQHF. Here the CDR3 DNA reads TGTGCCAGCAGCTTGGATCCTGGGGGCAATCAGCCCCAGCATTTT.

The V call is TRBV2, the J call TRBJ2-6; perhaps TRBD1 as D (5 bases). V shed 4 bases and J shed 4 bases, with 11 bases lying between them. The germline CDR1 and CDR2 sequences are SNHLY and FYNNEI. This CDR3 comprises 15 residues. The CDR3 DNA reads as TGTGCCAGCAGTGCCTATCGACAGGGGGCCAACGTCCTGACTTTC. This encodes CASSAYRQGANVLTF.

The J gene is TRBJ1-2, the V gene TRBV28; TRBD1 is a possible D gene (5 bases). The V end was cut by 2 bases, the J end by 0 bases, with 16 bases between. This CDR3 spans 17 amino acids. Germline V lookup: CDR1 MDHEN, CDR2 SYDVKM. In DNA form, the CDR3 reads TGTGCCAGCAGTTTAAGCGGGGGGGGGTACCCTAACTATGGCTACACCTTC. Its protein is CASSLSGGGYPNYGYTF.

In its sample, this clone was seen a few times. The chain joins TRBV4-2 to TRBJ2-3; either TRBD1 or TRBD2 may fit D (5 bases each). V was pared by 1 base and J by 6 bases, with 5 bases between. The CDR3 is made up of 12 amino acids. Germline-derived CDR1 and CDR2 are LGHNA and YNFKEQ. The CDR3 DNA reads TGTGCCAGCAGCCAAGGGGGGGATACGCAGTATTTT. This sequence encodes CASSQGGDTQYF.

The CDR3 reads CASSVVQGSQPQHF. CDR3 sequence (DNA): TGTGCCAGCAGTGTTGTACAGGGTAGCCAGCCCCAGCATTTT. V is TRBV2 and J is TRBJ1-5, with a weak D call TRBD1 (6 bases). V dropped 4 bases and J dropped 7 bases, with 14 bases sitting between them. CDR1 and CDR2 (germline): SNHLY, FYNNEI. The CDR3 is made up of 14 amino acids.

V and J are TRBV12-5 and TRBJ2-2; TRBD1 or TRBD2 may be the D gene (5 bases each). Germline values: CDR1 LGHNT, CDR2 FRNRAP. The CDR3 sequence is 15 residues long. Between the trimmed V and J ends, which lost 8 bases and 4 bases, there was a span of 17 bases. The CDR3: CASLPGTSRTGELFF. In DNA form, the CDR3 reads TGTGCTAGTCTCCCCGGGACGTCTCGCACCGGGGAGCTGTTTTTT.

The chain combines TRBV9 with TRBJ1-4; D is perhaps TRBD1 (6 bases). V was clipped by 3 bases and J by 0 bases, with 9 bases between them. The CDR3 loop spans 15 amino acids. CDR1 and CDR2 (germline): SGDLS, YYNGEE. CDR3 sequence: CASSAGGSTNEKLFF. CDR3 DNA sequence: TGTGCCAGCAGCGCTGGGGGCTCAACTAATGAAAAACTGTTTTTT.

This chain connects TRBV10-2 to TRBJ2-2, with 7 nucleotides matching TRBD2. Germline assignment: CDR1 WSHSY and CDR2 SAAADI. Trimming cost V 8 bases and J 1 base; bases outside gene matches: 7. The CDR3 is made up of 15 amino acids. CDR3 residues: CASATSGGNTGELFF. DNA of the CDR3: TGCGCCAGCGCGACATCGGGGGGGAACACCGGGGAGCTGTTTTTT.

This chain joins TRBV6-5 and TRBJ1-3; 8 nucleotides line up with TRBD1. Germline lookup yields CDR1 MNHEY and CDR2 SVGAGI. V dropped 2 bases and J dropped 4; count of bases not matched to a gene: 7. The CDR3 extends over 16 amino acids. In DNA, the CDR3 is TGTGCCAGCAGTTACCCCGCGACAGGGGTCGGAAACACCATATATTTT. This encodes CASSYPATGVGNTIYF.

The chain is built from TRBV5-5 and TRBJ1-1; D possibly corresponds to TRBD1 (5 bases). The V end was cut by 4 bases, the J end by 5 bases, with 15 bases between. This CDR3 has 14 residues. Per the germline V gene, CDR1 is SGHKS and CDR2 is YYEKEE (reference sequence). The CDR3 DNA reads TGTGCCAGCAGCACAGCTCAGGGTGGTACTGAAGCTTTCTTT. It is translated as CASSTAQGGTEAFF.

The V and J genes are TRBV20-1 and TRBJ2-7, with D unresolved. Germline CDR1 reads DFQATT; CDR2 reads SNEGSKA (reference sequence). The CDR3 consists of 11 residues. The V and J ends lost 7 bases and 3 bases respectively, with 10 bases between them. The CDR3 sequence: CSVRKSYEQYF. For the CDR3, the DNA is TGCAGTGTCAGAAAAAGCTACGAGCAGTACTTC.

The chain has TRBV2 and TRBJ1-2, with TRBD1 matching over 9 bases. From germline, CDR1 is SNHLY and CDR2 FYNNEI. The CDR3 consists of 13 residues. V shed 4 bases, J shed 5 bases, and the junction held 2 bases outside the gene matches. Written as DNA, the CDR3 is TGTGCCAGCAGTGGGACAGGGGATTATGGCTACACCTTC. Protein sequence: CASSGTGDYGYTF.

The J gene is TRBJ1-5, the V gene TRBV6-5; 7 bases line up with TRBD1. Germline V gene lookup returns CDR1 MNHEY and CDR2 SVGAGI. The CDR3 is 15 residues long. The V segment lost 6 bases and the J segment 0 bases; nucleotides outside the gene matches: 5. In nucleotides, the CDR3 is TGTGCCAGCAGACCTACAGGGGATAGCAATCAGCCCCAGCATTTT. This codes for CASRPTGDSNQPQHF.

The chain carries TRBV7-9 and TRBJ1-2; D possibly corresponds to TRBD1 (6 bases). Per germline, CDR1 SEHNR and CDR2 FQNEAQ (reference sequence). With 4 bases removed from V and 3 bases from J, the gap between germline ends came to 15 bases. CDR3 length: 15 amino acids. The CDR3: CASSSSTGLHYGYTF. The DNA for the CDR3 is TGTGCCAGCAGCTCATCAACAGGGCTTCACTATGGCTACACCTTC. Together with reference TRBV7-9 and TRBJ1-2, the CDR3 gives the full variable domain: DTGVSQNPRHKITKRGQNVTFRCDPISEHNRLYWYRQTLGQGPEFLTYFQNEAQLEKSRLLSDRFSAERPKGSFSTLEIQRTEQGDSAMYLCASSSSTGLHYGYTFGSGTRLTVV.

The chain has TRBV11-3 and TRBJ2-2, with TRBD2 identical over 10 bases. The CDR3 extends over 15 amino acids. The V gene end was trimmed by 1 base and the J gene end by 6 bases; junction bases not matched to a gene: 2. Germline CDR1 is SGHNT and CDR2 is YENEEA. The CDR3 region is CASSLGAGGSGELFF. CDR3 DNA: TGTGCCAGCAGCTTAGGAGCGGGGGGGTCCGGGGAGCTGTTTTTT.

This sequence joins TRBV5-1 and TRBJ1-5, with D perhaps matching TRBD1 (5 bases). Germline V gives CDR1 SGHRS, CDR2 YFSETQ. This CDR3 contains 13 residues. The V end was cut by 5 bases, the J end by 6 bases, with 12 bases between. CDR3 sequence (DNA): TGCGCCAGCAGACAGGACGAACGTCAGCCCCAGCATTTT. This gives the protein CASRQDERQPQHF.

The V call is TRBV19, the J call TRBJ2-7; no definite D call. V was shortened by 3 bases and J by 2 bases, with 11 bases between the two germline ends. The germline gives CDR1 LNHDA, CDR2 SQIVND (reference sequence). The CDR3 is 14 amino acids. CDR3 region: CASSIGEGPYEQYF. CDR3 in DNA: TGTGCCAGTAGTATTGGCGAAGGCCCCTACGAGCAGTACTTC.

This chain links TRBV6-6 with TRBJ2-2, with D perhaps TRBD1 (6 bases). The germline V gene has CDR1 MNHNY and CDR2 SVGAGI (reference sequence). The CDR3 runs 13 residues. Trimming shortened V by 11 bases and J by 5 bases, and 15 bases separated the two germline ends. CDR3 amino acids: CAARTQGTGELFF. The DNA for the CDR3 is TGTGCCGCGAGAACGCAGGGGACCGGGGAGCTGTTTTTT.

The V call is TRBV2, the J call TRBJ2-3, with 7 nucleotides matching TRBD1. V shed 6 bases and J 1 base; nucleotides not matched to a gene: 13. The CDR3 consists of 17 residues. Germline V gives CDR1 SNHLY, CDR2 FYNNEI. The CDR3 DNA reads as TGTGCCAGCAGCCGGGACAGACCCTATAGTGGCACAGATACGCAGTATTTT. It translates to CASSRDRPYSGTDTQYF.

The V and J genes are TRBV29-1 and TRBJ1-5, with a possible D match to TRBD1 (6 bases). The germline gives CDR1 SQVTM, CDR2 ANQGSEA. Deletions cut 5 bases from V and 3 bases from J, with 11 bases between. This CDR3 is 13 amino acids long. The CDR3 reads CSVSGDINQPQHF. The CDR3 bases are TGCAGCGTTTCGGGGGACATCAATCAGCCCCAGCATTTT.

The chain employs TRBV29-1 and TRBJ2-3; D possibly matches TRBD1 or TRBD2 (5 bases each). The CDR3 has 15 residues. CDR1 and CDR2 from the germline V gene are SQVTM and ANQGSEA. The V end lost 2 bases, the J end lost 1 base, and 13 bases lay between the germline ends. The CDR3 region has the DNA TGCAGCGTTGAATGGGACCCGGCGGGCACAGATACGCAGTATTTT. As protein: CSVEWDPAGTDTQYF.

The CDR3 nucleotides are TGCGCCAGCAGCCCAGACGGGGAAGAGACCCAGTACTTC. Residues: CASSPDGEETQYF. The V gene is TRBV5-1, the J gene TRBJ2-5, with a tentative D call TRBD2 (5 bases). From germline, CDR1 is SGHRS and CDR2 YFSETQ. The CDR3 sequence is 13 residues long. Between the trimmed V and J ends, which lost 4 bases and 3 bases, there was a span of 10 bases.

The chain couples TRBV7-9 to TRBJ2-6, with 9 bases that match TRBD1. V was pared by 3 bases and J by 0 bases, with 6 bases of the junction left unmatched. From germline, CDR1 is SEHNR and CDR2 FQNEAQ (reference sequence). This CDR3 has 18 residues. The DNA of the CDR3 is TGTGCCAGCAGCTTCCGCCGGGACAGGGCCTCTGGGGCCAACGTCCTGACTTTC. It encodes CASSFRRDRASGANVLTF.

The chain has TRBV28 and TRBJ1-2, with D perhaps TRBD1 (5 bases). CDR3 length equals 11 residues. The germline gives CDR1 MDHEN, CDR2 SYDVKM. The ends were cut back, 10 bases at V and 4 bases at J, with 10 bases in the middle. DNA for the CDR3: TGTGCCACGTTGGGGGGCTATGGCTACACCTTC. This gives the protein CATLGGYGYTF.

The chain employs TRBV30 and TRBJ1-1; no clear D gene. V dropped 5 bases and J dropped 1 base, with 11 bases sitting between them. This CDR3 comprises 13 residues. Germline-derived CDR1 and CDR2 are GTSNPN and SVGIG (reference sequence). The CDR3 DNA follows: TGTGCCTGGGGCAGGTTAGGGAACACTGAAGCTTTCTTT. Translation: CAWGRLGNTEAFF.

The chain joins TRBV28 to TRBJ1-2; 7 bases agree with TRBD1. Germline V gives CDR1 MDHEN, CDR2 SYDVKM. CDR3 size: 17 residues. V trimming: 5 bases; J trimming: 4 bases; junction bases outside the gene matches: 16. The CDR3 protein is CASSHPGQLPSIYGYTF. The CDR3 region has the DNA TGTGCCAGCAGTCACCCGGGACAGCTTCCCAGCATCTATGGCTACACCTTC.

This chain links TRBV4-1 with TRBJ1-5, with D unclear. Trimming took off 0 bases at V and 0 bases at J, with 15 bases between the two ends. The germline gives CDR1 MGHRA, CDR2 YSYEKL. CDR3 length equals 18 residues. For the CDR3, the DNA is TGCGCCAGCAGCCAAGACACAGAACGGCTCTATAGCAATCAGCCCCAGCATTTT. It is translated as CASSQDTERLYSNQPQHF.

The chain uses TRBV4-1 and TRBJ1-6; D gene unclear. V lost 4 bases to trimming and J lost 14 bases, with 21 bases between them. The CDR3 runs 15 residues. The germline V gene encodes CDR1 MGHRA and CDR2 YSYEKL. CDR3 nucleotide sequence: TGCGCCAGCAGCCGCAATCGTGCGGTAGGATTCACCCTCCACTTT. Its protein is CASSRNRAVGFTLHF.